This T cell receptor (beta chain) was identified in a study of cytomegalovirus exposure and HLA in healthy donors. The PCR made use of 60 Vbeta and 13 Jbeta primers. The table came from immunoSEQ multiplex PCR; TCRdb's copy has only in-frame clones and leaves some out. The table has 150,000 to 200,000 clones, 85% seen once. This CDR3 is built from 15 residues. V lost 3 bases to trimming and J lost 0 bases, with 9 bases between them. Germline assignment: CDR1 MGHDK and CDR2 SYGVNS. The chain is built from TRBV25-1 and TRBJ1-3, with D unresolved. The source material was PBMCs. The sequence was collected from a boy younger than 10 in good health and CMV-seronegative. CDR3 residues: CASSDPRSSGNTIYF. CDR3 bases: TGTGCCAGCAGTGACCCCAGAAGCTCTGGAAACACCATATATTTT. Using reference TRBV25-1 and TRBJ1-3 for the parts outside the CDR3, the full variable domain is EADIYQTPRYLVIGTGKKITLECSQTMGHDKMYWYQQDPGMELHLIHYSYGVNSTEKGDLSSESTVSRIRTEHFPLTLESARPSHTSQYLCASSDPRSSGNTIYFGEGSWLTVV.